This T cell receptor beta chain was obtained from a study of regulatory T cells in long-lasting Graves disease. Construction of TCR beta libraries relied on iRepertoire HTBI primers and on Arm-PCR targeting CDR3 regions. Each CDR3 protein is one row after TCRdb ran MiXCR on the multiplex PCR reads. The data contain under 500,000 distinct CDR3 sequences, about a sixth of them seen just once; the ten biggest clones take up about 10%. Documented time point: newly diagnosed GD, antithyroid drugs for less than 3 months. There was RNA extracted from PBMCs, and the TCR library was made from it. The CDR3 totals 15 residues. Per the germline V gene, CDR1 is GTSNPN and CDR2 is SVGIG (reference sequence). For this clonotype: This may stem from a read error, because a much larger clone lies one nucleotide away.

The sample also formed part of further work on T cells in Graves' hyperthyroidism and ophthalmopathy. In that study: Criteria for exclusion of patients were uncontrolled infection, other autoimmune disease, pregnancy or lactation.

The specimen was peripheral blood mononuclear cells (PBMCs), collected at new diagnosis, from a patient treated with antithyroid drugs. This TCR derives from a woman aged 25-40 years with Graves disease. The gene calls are TRBV30 and TRBJ2-7; 7 bases match TRBD1. In DNA, the CDR3 is TGTGCCTGGAGTCCATCAATCCACAGGGGACGCGAGCTGTACTTC. Its protein product is CAWSPSIHRGRELYF.